Listed here are 9 T cell receptor beta chains from one sample, sequenced in a study of Graves' ophthalmopathy and Graves' hyperthyroidism. The TCR beta CDR3 regions underwent amplification from RNA transcripts. Second-round multiplex PCR came after first-round RT-PCR with HTBI primers. TCRdb independently ran MiXCR on the multiplex PCR reads; one entry per CDR3 protein. The sample includes approximately 410,000 distinct CDR3 sequences, just over 15% of them seen just once. Source material: peripheral blood. These receptors were collected from a woman between 18 and 29 years old with stable Graves' hyperthyroidism.

This clonotype was seen ten or more times. V and J are TRBV5-1 and TRBJ1-1; TRBD1 aligns across 11 bases. V shed 3 bases and J 3 bases; nucleotides not matched to a gene: 4. Germline CDR1 SGHRS, CDR2 YFSETQ. The CDR3 has 15 residues. CDR3 loop: CASSYRTGGDTEAFF. CDR3 sequence (DNA): TGCGCCAGCAGCTATCGGACAGGGGGCGACACTGAAGCTTTCTTT.

This chain joins TRBV12-3 or TRBV12-4 and TRBJ1-1, with D maybe TRBD1 (6 bases). V was cut by 5 bases and J by 3 bases, with 10 bases left in between. This CDR3 spans 13 amino acids. The CDR3 DNA is TGTGCCAGCAGTAGGGGGTGGGACACTGAAGCTTTCTTT. Translation gives CASSRGWDTEAFF.

As for this clonotype: A read error may be the cause here, since a much bigger clone is one base away. The V call is TRBV24-1, the J call TRBJ2-2, with 10 positions matching TRBD1. Germline CDR1 KGHDR, CDR2 SFDVKD. The CDR3 sequence is 16 residues long. Written as DNA, the CDR3 is TGTGCCACCAGTGGGACCGGGACAGGGGATACCGGGGAGCTGTTGTTT. Protein: CATSGTGTGDTGELLF.

This clonotype was observed a few times. The chain joins TRBV7-6 to TRBJ1-1, with D possibly matching TRBD1 (5 bases). V was cut by 5 bases and J by 5 bases, with 18 bases left in between. This CDR3 has 15 residues. Germline CDR1 SGHVS, CDR2 FNYEAQ. For the CDR3, the DNA is TGTGCCAGCAGCCCGATAGCAGGGAGGGGAACTGAAGCTTTCTTT. Amino acid sequence: CASSPIAGRGTEAFF.

This clonotype was seen repeatedly, ten times or more. The J gene is TRBJ1-6, the V gene TRBV9; D ambiguous. Germline assignment: CDR1 SGDLS and CDR2 YYNGEE. Trimming took 0 bases from V and 6 from J, leaving 16 bases between them. The length of the CDR3 is 17 residues. The CDR3 bases are TGTGCCAGCAGCGTAGAAGGTCGCATGGGGATTAATTCACCCCTCCACTTT. Protein: CASSVEGRMGINSPLHF.

In its sample, this clonotype was seen many times. The chain combines TRBV12-3 or TRBV12-4 with TRBJ2-5, with D unclear. The CDR3 extends over 15 amino acids. Trimming removed 3 bases from V and 5 bases from J, with 16 bases in between. The CDR3 DNA sequence: TGTGCCAGCAGTTTCCCGCCCCTCGGAAGGGAGACCCAGTACTTC. Its translation is CASSFPPLGRETQYF.

This clonotype was seen repeatedly, ten times or more. The V and J genes are TRBV7-8 and TRBJ1-2, with D possibly matching TRBD1 (6 bases). Germline V gene data show CDR1 as SGHVS and CDR2 as FQNEAQ. This CDR3 is 14 amino acids long. Trimming pared 2 bases from V and 4 bases from J, leaving 11 bases between. DNA of the CDR3: TGTGCCAGCAGCTTATCGCACAGGGTCTATGGCTACACCTTC. The encoded protein is CASSLSHRVYGYTF.

This clonotype came up many times. The chain uses TRBV12-3 or TRBV12-4 and TRBJ1-2, with 10 positions matching TRBD1. The CDR3 contains 15 residues. V lost 3 bases, J lost 1 base, and 2 bases stayed unmatched. The CDR3 bases are TGTGCCAGCAGTTTCGGGACAGGGGTTAACTATGGCTACACCTTC. This codes for CASSFGTGVNYGYTF.

This clonotype was recorded many times. This CDR3 reads CASGSTGGWTGELFF. The CDR3 DNA follows: TGTGCTAGTGGTTCTACAGGGGGATGGACCGGGGAGCTGTTTTTT. The chain links TRBV12-5 to TRBJ2-2; 8 bases align to TRBD1. The CDR3 spans 15 residues. The ends lost 4 bases at V and 5 bases at J; junction bases unmatched: 6. The germline V gene encodes CDR1 LGHNT and CDR2 FRNRAP.